The 17 T cell receptor beta chains below all came from one sample that was sequenced in a study of monozygotic twins with inflammatory bowel disease. TCRdb re-called the 5' RACE reads; every CDR3 protein appears as one record, without DNA. In all, the sample yields approximately 200,000 distinct CDR3 sequences. Sequencing input: blood. The source is a human donor with ulcerative colitis or Crohn's disease, or a healthy co-twin of an affected twin (not recorded which).

The rearrangement joins TRBV28 to TRBJ1-2. Looked up from germline, CDR1 is MDHEN and CDR2 is SYDVKM. The length of the CDR3 is 14 residues. The chain's CDR3 is CASSLTAGNYGYTF.

The chain carries TRBV9 and TRBJ1-3. The CDR3 totals 13 residues. CDR1 and CDR2 (germline): SGDLS, YYNGEE. This chain's CDR3 is CASGRPTGNTIYF.

This chain links TRBV4-1 with TRBJ1-5. This CDR3 comprises 14 residues. Germline loops: CDR1 MGHRA, CDR2 YSYEKL. CDR3 sequence reads: CASSQDVSNQPQHF.

This rearrangement joins TRBV2 to TRBJ2-1. The CDR3 has 13 amino acids. Germline V lookup: CDR1 SNHLY, CDR2 FYNNEI. Here the CDR3 reads CASLLAPHNEQFF.

The chain joins TRBV19 to TRBJ1-5. Germline V gives CDR1 LNHDA, CDR2 SQIVND (reference sequence). The CDR3 length is 14 residues. CDR3 residues: CASRSENSNQPQHF.

The chain joins TRBV5-1 to TRBJ2-5; with no DNA, the TCRdb D assignment of TRBD1 cannot be verified. CDR1 and CDR2 from the germline V gene are SGHRS and YFSETQ. The CDR3 runs to 14 residues. The CDR3 spells CASSTGGVGETQYF.

This chain joins TRBV19 and TRBJ2-7. Germline values: CDR1 LNHDA, CDR2 SQIVND (reference sequence). The CDR3 is 14 residues long. CDR3 in amino acids: CASSQSGGPYEQYF.

The CDR3 is CASSYRQENQPQHF. The chain employs TRBV12-3 or TRBV12-4 and TRBJ1-5. The CDR3 has 14 amino acids.

The chain is built from TRBV4-1 and TRBJ2-1. The CDR3 extends over 12 amino acids. Germline V lookup: CDR1 MGHRA, CDR2 YSYEKL. The CDR3: CASSQGDREQFF.

The chain uses TRBV6-1 and TRBJ1-1. The CDR3 length is 11 residues. Germline V gene lookup returns CDR1 MNHNS and CDR2 SASEGT. CDR3: CASGSWTEAFF.

The gene calls are TRBV7-2 and TRBJ2-7; the D gene TCRdb calls, TRBD1, cannot be checked with no DNA. The CDR3 totals 15 residues. Germline CDR1 and CDR2: SGHTA and FQGNSA. The CDR3 sequence: CASSLNSGAEGEQYF.

The rearrangement links TRBV9 to TRBJ2-5. The CDR3 loop spans 14 amino acids. Germline loops: CDR1 SGDLS, CDR2 YYNGEE. CDR3 sequence reads: CASSVDRHQETQYF.

The chain combines TRBV28 with TRBJ1-4; the TCRdb D gene call, TRBD1, has no DNA to confirm it. This CDR3 comprises 13 residues. CDR1 is MDHEN and CDR2 is SYDVKM in the germline V gene. CDR3 sequence: CASSLEGGEKLFF. Looking up the rest from reference TRBV28 and TRBJ1-4 gives the full variable domain: DVKVTQSSRYLVKRTGEKVFLECVQDMDHENMFWYRQDPGLGLRLIYFSYDVKMKEKGDIPEGYSVSREKKERFSLILESASTNQTSMYLCASSLEGGEKLFFGSGTQLSVL.

V and J are TRBV11-2 and TRBJ2-7; the TCRdb call, TRBD1, lacks DNA for checking. Per germline, CDR1 SGHAT and CDR2 FQNNGV. CDR3 length: 15 amino acids. CDR3 sequence reads: CASSLGPGGSNEQYF.

The chain has TRBV28 and TRBJ2-7. CDR1 is MDHEN, CDR2 SYDVKM, per germline. The CDR3 is 13 residues long. CDR3 sequence reads: CASTIKGYYEQYF.

The chain is built from TRBV5-4 and TRBJ1-2; TCRdb selects TRBD1, and the lack of DNA leaves this call unchecked. This CDR3 spans 15 amino acids. CDR1 and CDR2 (germline): SGHNT, YYREEE (reference sequence). CDR3: CASSSGTAPNYGYTF.

The chain's CDR3 is CASSLPPANQPQHF. The chain uses TRBV12-3 or TRBV12-4 and TRBJ1-5; the D call of TRBD1 rests on TCRdb alone, since no DNA is present to check it. This CDR3 comprises 14 residues.